This T cell receptor beta chain was sequenced in a study of blood T cell repertoires in COVID-19. Turning to the study itself: Sample material is recorded as cDNA or gDNA derived from T cells, B-cell-depleted T cells, or PBMCs.

V shed 4 bases and J 2 bases; nucleotides not matched to a gene: 2. Germline V CDR1 and CDR2: SGHTA, FQGTGA. CDR3 length: 15 residues. Per the original methods: By means of reference gene primer amplification, nucleated cell counts were estimated. Clones were read by immunoSEQ multiplex PCR, and TCRdb kept only the in-frame ones, dropping some. That table furnishes V, J and clone size, whereas the DNA furnished D and trimming. The sample contains 120,000 to 150,000 clones, approximately 90% of which appear only once. This sequence originates from a woman in her forties or fifties with acute or convalescent COVID-19. The rearrangement uses TRBV7-3 and TRBJ2-7; 13 nucleotides line up with TRBD2. Sequences were obtained from peripheral blood. This CDR3 is CASSSGLAGAYEQYF. The CDR3 nucleotides read TGTGCCAGCAGCTCCGGACTAGCGGGAGCCTACGAGCAGTACTTC. The full variable domain, completed using reference TRBV7-3 and TRBJ2-7, is GAGVSQTPSNKVTEKGKYVELRCDPISGHTALYWYRQSLGQGPEFLIYFQGTGAADDSGLPNDRFFAVRPEGSVSTLKIQRTERGDSAVYLCASSSGLAGAYEQYFGPGTRLTVT.